This T cell receptor beta chain was retrieved from a study of blood T cell repertoires in COVID-19. Overall study context: From T cells, B-cell-depleted T cells, or PBMCs came the material, which was cDNA or gDNA.

Original analysis: Researchers report that nucleated cell counts were estimated from reference gene primer amplification. Assay: immunoSEQ multiplex PCR; the TCRdb copy retains only in-frame clones and omits some. That table is the source of V, J and clone size, and D and trimming were worked out from the DNA. The table lists 270,000 or so clones, roughly 89% of them singletons. Patients in Seattle were enrolled during active infection, then followed longitudinally. V lost 4 bases and J lost 2; bases outside the gene matches: 6. Germline loops: CDR1 SGHRS, CDR2 YFSETQ. This CDR3 comprises 16 residues.

This TCR came from a woman in her sixties with COVID-19, enrolled during active disease. The J gene is TRBJ1-3, the V gene TRBV5-1; 10 positions match TRBD1. Specimen: peripheral blood. The CDR3: CASSTTGTGAGNTIYF. CDR3 bases: TGCGCCAGCAGCACCACCGGGACAGGGGCTGGAAACACCATATATTTT.